The source of this T cell receptor (beta chain) is a study of T cell responses to AZD1222 COVID-19 vaccine. Study-wide findings and caveats: In all cases, repertoires were sampled only after the peak T cell response.

Assay: immunoSEQ multiplex PCR; the TCRdb copy retains only in-frame clones and omits some. This repertoire shows under 140,000 clones, 85% to 90% found once; its top ten account for 15%. Concerning this clone: Its antigen remains unidentified.

V was pared by 6 bases and J by 4 bases, with 5 bases of the junction left unmatched. Looked up from germline, CDR1 is WSHSY and CDR2 is SAAADI. The CDR3 loop spans 14 amino acids. The chain uses TRBV10-2 and TRBJ1-4, with 7 bases that match TRBD1. The material was peripheral blood, obtained 28 days after the second AZD1222 dose. This TCR came from an adult who received the AZD1222 COVID-19 vaccine. This CDR3 is CASSGQAGNEKLFF. The CDR3 DNA reads TGCGCCAGCAGCGGACAGGCCGGTAATGAAAAACTGTTTTTT.